This TCR beta chain was identified during a study of tumor and adjacent non-tumor tissue in lung cancer. Study-wide context: Aged about 30 to 76 years, patients included nine to ten men and about five women with stage I to III disease.

This sample's RNA came from whole unsorted tissue. Distant lung tissue was collected more than 3 cm away from the tumor edge. The library came from three nested PCR rounds adapted from ARM-PCR protocols. TCRdb re-analysed the multiplex PCR reads in MiXCR, keeping a single row per CDR3 protein. The sample yields fewer than 100,000 distinct CDR3 sequences, 80% to 90% seen once. There are 15 residues in the CDR3. The germline V and J ends were trimmed by 9 bases and 1 base, with 18 bases remaining between them. Germline lookup yields CDR1 SGHAT and CDR2 FQNNGV. The receptor's source is a man between 60 and 75 years old with non-small cell lung cancer. Material for sequencing was distant non-tumor lung tissue. V is TRBV11-2 and J is TRBJ1-2, with D tentatively TRBD1 (6 bases). Here the CDR3 DNA reads TGTGCCAGGAATCTCAATGGCAGGGGTAACTATGGCTACACCTTC. Encoded protein: CARNLNGRGNYGYTF.